This T cell receptor beta chain was profiled in a study of blood T cell repertoires in COVID-19. Overall study context: The origin of the acute and convalescent COVID-19 samples was the United States, Italy and Spain.

The CDR3 extends over 13 amino acids. The V end lost 6 bases, the J end lost 0 bases, and 9 bases lay between the germline ends. The germline V gene encodes CDR1 MNHEY and CDR2 SMNVEV (reference sequence). Only in-frame clones appear in the TCRdb table, and some are missing; sequencing was by immunoSEQ multiplex PCR. The sample records 350,000 or so clones, approximately 89% being singletons. The sequencing sample was made of peripheral blood. The sequence derives from a woman aged 60-70 years with COVID-19, enrolled during active disease. The rearrangement uses TRBV27 and TRBJ2-7; D perhaps matches TRBD1 (5 bases). The CDR3 is CASSRRDSYEQYF. For the CDR3, the DNA is TGTGCCAGCAGCCGCAGGGACTCCTACGAGCAGTACTTC.